This T cell receptor beta chain came from a study of blood T cell repertoires in COVID-19. Study overall: T cells, B-cell-depleted T cells, or PBMCs provided the cDNA or gDNA that served as material.

Repertoires were generated with immunoSEQ multiplex PCR, while TCRdb's copy carries only in-frame clones and drops some. The top ten hold about 10% of the sample, which has roughly 350,000 clones, approximately 89% seen once. The source is a woman aged 25 to 39 with COVID-19, enrolled during active disease. Sequenced material: peripheral blood.

The CDR3 protein is CASSSGTSGLKQYF. For the CDR3, the DNA is TGTGCCAGCAGCTCCGGGACTAGCGGCCTCAAGCAGTACTTC. The rearrangement links TRBV6-2 or TRBV6-3 to TRBJ2-7, with 11 positions matching TRBD2. The CDR3 has 14 amino acids. The V and J ends lost 6 bases and 8 bases, in that order; junction bases with no gene match: 9. Germline V lookup: CDR1 MNHEY, CDR2 SVGEGT.